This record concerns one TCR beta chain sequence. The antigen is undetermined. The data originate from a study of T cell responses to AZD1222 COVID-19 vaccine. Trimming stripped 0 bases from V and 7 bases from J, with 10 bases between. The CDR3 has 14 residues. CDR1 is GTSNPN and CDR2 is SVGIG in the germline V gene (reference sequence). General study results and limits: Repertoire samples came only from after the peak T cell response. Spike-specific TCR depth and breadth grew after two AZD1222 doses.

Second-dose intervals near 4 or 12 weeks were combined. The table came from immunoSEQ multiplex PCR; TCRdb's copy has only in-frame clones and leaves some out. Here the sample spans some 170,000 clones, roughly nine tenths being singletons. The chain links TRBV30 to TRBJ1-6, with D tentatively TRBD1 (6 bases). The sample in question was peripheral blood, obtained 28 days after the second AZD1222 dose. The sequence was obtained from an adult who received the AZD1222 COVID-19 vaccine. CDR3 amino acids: CAWSVIRGNSPLHF. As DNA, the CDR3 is TGTGCCTGGAGTGTAATAAGGGGGAATTCACCCCTCCACTTT.